This record looks at one T cell receptor beta chain sequence and its context. These data belong to a study of blood T cell repertoires in COVID-19. Germline V gives CDR1 SGHTA, CDR2 FQGNSA. V was pared by 5 bases and J by 1 base, with 9 bases of the junction left unmatched. The CDR3 sequence is 17 residues long. Per the study methods: Cell counts per sample came from amplifying reference gene primers. The method was immunoSEQ multiplex PCR; TCRdb's version includes in-frame clones alone and lacks a portion of them. V and J calls and clone size are as listed in that table; D and trimming were resolved from the DNA. The sample has about 220,000 clones; 75% to 90% are singletons.

The sample consisted of PBMCs or T cells enriched from blood (not recorded which). This receptor was identified in a woman in her thirties or forties with acute COVID-19. The rearrangement links TRBV7-2 to TRBJ1-1; 11 bases line up with TRBD1. CDR3 nucleotide sequence: TGTGCCAGCAGCCCCGGACAGGGGGCCGGGAAGAACACTGAAGCTTTCTTT. This sequence encodes CASSPGQGAGKNTEAFF.